This T cell receptor beta chain was profiled in a study of T cell repertoires in cytomegalovirus infection. Study at large: Based on public TCR beta signatures, there were indications of CMV infection and of a matching HLA type.

This clonotype occurred many times. Antigen specificity is unknown. TCRdb re-analysed the reads in MiXCR, keeping a single row per CDR3 protein. The table has a few hundred thousand distinct CDR3 sequences, 17% seen once. With V trimmed by 5 bases and J by 6 bases, 13 bases remained unmatched. This CDR3 has 16 residues. Germline-derived CDR1 and CDR2 are SGHTA and FQGNSA. Study results and caveats: HLA-C-restricted TCR beta clonotypes specific for CMV led the ex vivo response. The cumulative frequency of public TCR beta families identified carriers of CMV plus the relevant HLA.

V gene TRBV7-2 combines with J gene TRBJ2-7, with 10 bases matching TRBD2. The sample consisted of PBMCs. This receptor was obtained from a human donor in good health (CMV status not recorded). Some clones in this sample may be carry-over from other donors' samples. The CDR3 DNA reads as TGTGCCAGCAGCCGTAGCGGGGGGACCCCGACTCGCGAGCAGTACTTC. As protein: CASSRSGGTPTREQYF.